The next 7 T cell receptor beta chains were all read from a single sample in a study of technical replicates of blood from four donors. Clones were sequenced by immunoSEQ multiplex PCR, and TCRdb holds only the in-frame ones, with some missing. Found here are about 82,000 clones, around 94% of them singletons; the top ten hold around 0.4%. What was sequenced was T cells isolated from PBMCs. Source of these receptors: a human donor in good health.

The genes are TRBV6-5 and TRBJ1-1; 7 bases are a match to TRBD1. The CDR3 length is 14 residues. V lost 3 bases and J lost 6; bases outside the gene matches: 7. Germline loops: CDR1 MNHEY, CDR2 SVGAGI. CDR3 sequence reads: CASSYWDRKSEAFF. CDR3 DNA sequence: TGTGCCAGCAGTTATTGGGACAGAAAATCTGAAGCTTTCTTT.

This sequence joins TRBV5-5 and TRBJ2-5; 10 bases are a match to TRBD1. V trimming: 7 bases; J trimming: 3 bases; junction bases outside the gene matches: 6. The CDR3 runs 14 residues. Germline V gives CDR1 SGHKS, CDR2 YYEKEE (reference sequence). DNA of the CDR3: TGTGCCAGCTCCCGGGACAGGGGCGAAGAGACCCAGTACTTC. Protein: CASSRDRGEETQYF. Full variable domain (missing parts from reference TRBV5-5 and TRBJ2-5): DAGVTQSPTHLIKTRGQQVTLRCSPISGHKSVSWYQQVLGQGPQFIFQYYEKEERGRGNFPDRFSARQFPNYSSELNVNALLLGDSALYLCASSRDRGEETQYFGPGTRLLVL.

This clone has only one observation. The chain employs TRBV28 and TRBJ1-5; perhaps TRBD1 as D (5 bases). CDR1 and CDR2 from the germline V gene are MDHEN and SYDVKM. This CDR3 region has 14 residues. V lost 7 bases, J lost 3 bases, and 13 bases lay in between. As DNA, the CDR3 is TGTGCCAGCACGAGCCCAGGGTTCAATCAGCCCCAGCATTTT. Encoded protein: CASTSPGFNQPQHF.

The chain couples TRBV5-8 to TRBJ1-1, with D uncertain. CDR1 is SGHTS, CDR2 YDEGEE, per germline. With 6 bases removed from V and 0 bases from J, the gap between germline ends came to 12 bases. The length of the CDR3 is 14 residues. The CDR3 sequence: CASNSWAMNTEAFF. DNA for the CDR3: TGTGCCAGCAACTCCTGGGCAATGAACACTGAAGCTTTCTTT.

This CDR3 is CASSELAGGVDTQYF. As DNA, the CDR3 is TGTGCCAGCAGTGAATTAGCGGGAGGGGTTGATACGCAGTATTTT. J is TRBJ2-3 and V is TRBV6-1, with TRBD2 identical over 11 bases. The germline V gene encodes CDR1 MNHNS and CDR2 SASEGT. The CDR3 loop spans 15 amino acids. V lost 2 bases to trimming and J lost 6 bases; unmatched junction nucleotides: 4.

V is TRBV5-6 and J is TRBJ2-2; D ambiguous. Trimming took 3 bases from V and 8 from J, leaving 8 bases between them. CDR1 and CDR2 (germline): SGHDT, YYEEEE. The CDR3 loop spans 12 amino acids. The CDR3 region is CASSYPEGELFF. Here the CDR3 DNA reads TGTGCCAGCAGCTATCCGGAGGGGGAGCTGTTTTTT. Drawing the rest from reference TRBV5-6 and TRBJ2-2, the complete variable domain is DAGVTQSPTHLIKTRGQQVTLRCSPKSGHDTVSWYQQALGQGPQFIFQYYEEEERQRGNFPDRFSGHQFPNYSSELNVNALLLGDSALYLCASSYPEGELFFGEGSRLTVL.

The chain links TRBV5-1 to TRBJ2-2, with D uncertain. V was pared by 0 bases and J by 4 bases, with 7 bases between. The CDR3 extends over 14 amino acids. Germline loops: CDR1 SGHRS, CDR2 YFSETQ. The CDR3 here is CASSLARSTGELFF. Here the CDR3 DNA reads TGCGCCAGCAGCTTGGCCAGAAGCACCGGGGAGCTGTTTTTT.